These 20 T cell receptor beta chains share one sample of origin, sequenced in a study of vaccination and CD4 T cells after COVID-19. Treatment noted: roughly 11-day PBMC culture with coronavirus spike peptide pools or control peptides (ViraFEST assay). These CD4+ T cells came from an unexposed donor, sampled before the COVID-19 pandemic (2011-2018). The assay that was used to sequence DNA from cultured CD4+ T cells was the Oncomine TCR Beta short-read assay. Investigators obtained genomic DNA by extraction from cultured CD4+ T cells. TCRdb recomputed calls from the PCR reads with MiXCR, one row per CDR3 protein. The repertoire holds under 11,000 distinct CDR3 sequences, with 28% as singletons. No cognate antigen is known for these TCRs. Sequencing input: CD4+ T cells from blood, cultured in vitro. The receptors come from a human donor in good health.

The V and J genes are TRBV30 and TRBJ2-7; D unclear. The CDR3 is 12 amino acids. Per germline, CDR1 GTSNPN and CDR2 SVGIG (reference sequence). V lost 5 bases to trimming and J lost 2 bases, with 10 bases between them. The CDR3 DNA sequence: TGTGCCTGGCGTTTGCGGACCTACGAGCAGTACTTC. Protein product: CAWRLRTYEQYF.

The chain has TRBV28 and TRBJ2-5, with D unresolved. Looked up from germline, CDR1 is MDHEN and CDR2 is SYDVKM. The CDR3 sequence is 16 residues long. V lost 2 bases, J lost 0 bases, and 13 bases lay in between. This chain's CDR3 is CASSLTLSPYQETQYF. The CDR3 nucleotides read TGTGCCAGCAGTTTAACCCTCAGCCCGTACCAAGAGACCCAGTACTTC.

This clonotype was observed a few times. V and J are TRBV7-3 and TRBJ2-1; possible D gene TRBD1, 6 bases. CDR3 length: 12 amino acids. V lost 4 bases and J lost 10, with 11 bases in between. In germline, CDR1 is SGHTA, CDR2 FQGTGA. DNA for the CDR3: TGTGCCAGCAGCTCTGGGGGCTACGAGCAGTTCTTC. This encodes CASSSGGYEQFF.

The chain uses TRBV28 and TRBJ1-1; D is perhaps TRBD1 (5 bases). Germline V gene sequence: CDR1 MDHEN, CDR2 SYDVKM. The length of the CDR3 is 14 residues. V was shortened by 3 bases and J by 8 bases, with 16 bases between the two germline ends. This chain's CDR3 is CASSFPGTLGEAFF. CDR3 sequence (DNA): TGTGCCAGCAGTTTCCCCGGGACCCTGGGGGAAGCTTTCTTT.

V is TRBV28 and J is TRBJ2-5; D is possibly TRBD1 (5 bases). CDR1 MDHEN and CDR2 SYDVKM come from the germline V gene. Deletions cut 2 bases from V and 2 bases from J, with 9 bases between. The CDR3 runs to 14 residues. The CDR3 spells CASSLQGVQETQYF. The DNA for the CDR3 is TGTGCCAGCAGTTTACAGGGTGTTCAAGAGACCCAGTACTTC.

CDR3 region: CSAPLLIQETQYF. The CDR3 nucleotides read TGCAGTGCTCCCCTACTGATCCAGGAGACCCAGTACTTC. The chain combines TRBV20-1 with TRBJ2-5, with D uncertain. This CDR3 is built from 13 residues. Germline V CDR1 and CDR2: DFQATT, SNEGSKA (reference sequence). V was trimmed by 5 bases and J by 5 bases, leaving 15 bases between them.

The rearrangement joins TRBV12-3 or TRBV12-4 to TRBJ1-1; no definite D call. Trimming took 3 bases from V and 4 from J, leaving 9 bases between them. CDR3 length: 13 amino acids. CDR3 sequence reads: CASSFDQITEAFF. In nucleotides, the CDR3 is TGTGCCAGCAGTTTTGACCAGATCACTGAAGCTTTCTTT.

This chain links TRBV5-6 with TRBJ1-1, with D uncertain. This CDR3 has 14 amino acids. From germline, CDR1 is SGHDT and CDR2 YYEEEE. Trimming took 3 bases from V and 6 from J, leaving 15 bases between them. CDR3 amino acids: CASSWRGPLSEAFF. CDR3 nucleotides: TGTGCCAGCAGCTGGAGAGGACCCTTATCTGAAGCTTTCTTT.

This clonotype turned up a few times. The chain links TRBV5-3 to TRBJ1-5; 8 nucleotides line up with TRBD1. TRBV5-3 is noted as an ORF with a role that remains uncertain. After removal of 4 bases from V and 0 bases from J, the junction contained 6 bases not matched to a gene. The CDR3 runs to 16 residues. For the CDR3, the DNA is TGTGCCAGAAGCACGGGGACAGGTGATAGCAATCAGCCCCAGCATTTT. Translation gives CARSTGTGDSNQPQHF.

Details on this clonotype: The germline gene is not matched at one end of the junction; a read error may be the cause. This chain joins TRBV6-5 and TRBJ1-2; 7 bases match TRBD1. The CDR3 covers 17 residues. CDR1 MNHEY and CDR2 SVGAGI come from the germline V gene. CDR3 in DNA: TGTCCCAGCAGTTACTCGATACAGGGGACGTTGAACTATGGCTACACCTTC. The encoded protein is CPSSYSIQGTLNYGYTF.

V and J are TRBV28 and TRBJ2-3; D uncertain. V shed 4 bases and J shed 6 bases, with 5 bases lying between them. This CDR3 spans 11 amino acids. CDR1 and CDR2 from the germline V gene are MDHEN and SYDVKM. CDR3 sequence: CASSSEDTQYF. The CDR3 region has the DNA TGTGCCAGCAGTTCCGAGGATACGCAGTATTTT. Together with reference TRBV28 and TRBJ2-3, the CDR3 gives the full variable domain: DVKVTQSSRYLVKRTGEKVFLECVQDMDHENMFWYRQDPGLGLRLIYFSYDVKMKEKGDIPEGYSVSREKKERFSLILESASTNQTSMYLCASSSEDTQYFGPGTRLTVL.

About this clonotype itself: A junction boundary mismatches the germline segment, possibly from a read error. The CDR3 protein is CASSQEGGRATYERYF. The CDR3 nucleotides read TGTGCCAGCAGCCAAGAAGGCGGGAGGGCCACCTACGAGCGGTACTTC. V gene TRBV4-2 combines with J gene TRBJ2-7; the match to TRBD2 covers 9 bases. This CDR3 comprises 16 residues. Germline CDR1 and CDR2: LGHNA and YNFKEQ.

This clonotype was seen a few times. The rearrangement uses TRBV6-1 and TRBJ2-7, with a possible D match to TRBD2 (5 bases). This CDR3 is built from 16 residues. CDR1 and CDR2 from the germline V gene are MNHNS and SASEGT. V lost 3 bases to trimming and J lost 0 bases, with 15 bases between them. This CDR3 reads CASSDIGLQISYEQYF. Written as DNA, the CDR3 is TGTGCCAGCAGTGATATTGGACTGCAAATCTCCTACGAGCAGTACTTC.

This clonotype was seen once. In DNA, the CDR3 is TGCGCCAGCAGCCAACTAGCGGGAAACTCCTACGAGCAGTACTTC. This translates into CASSQLAGNSYEQYF. The V and J genes are TRBV4-3 and TRBJ2-7, with 9 bases lining up with TRBD2. CDR3 size: 15 residues. The trim removed 2 bases at V and 0 bases at J, leaving 2 bases unmatched. CDR1 is LGHNA and CDR2 is YSLEER in the germline V gene.

V usage is TRBV27 and J usage is TRBJ2-1; 9 bases agree with TRBD1. J gave up 7 bases and V 6 bases, and 10 bases lay outside the gene matches. CDR3 length equals 15 residues. Germline CDR1 and CDR2: MNHEY and SMNVEV (reference sequence). Written as DNA, the CDR3 is TGTGCCAGCAGGGCACCGGGACAGGGTGGAAATGAGCAGTTCTTC. It is translated as CASRAPGQGGNEQFF.

Only a few counts were recorded for this clonotype. The V and J genes are TRBV20-1 and TRBJ2-2, with TRBD1 identical over 12 bases. The CDR3 spans 16 residues. With 6 bases clipped from V and 4 bases from J, the junction kept 9 bases outside the gene matches. CDR1 and CDR2 from the germline V gene are DFQATT and SNEGSKA (reference sequence). For the CDR3, the DNA is TGCAGTGCCGGGGACAGGGGGCGTCGAAGCACCGGGGAGCTGTTTTTT. The encoded protein is CSAGDRGRRSTGELFF.

CDR3 DNA: TGTGCCAGCAGCCCCCCAGGGGCTAACGGGCAGTACTTC. This codes for CASSPPGANGQYF. The V gene is TRBV6-2 or TRBV6-3, the J gene TRBJ2-7; D possibly corresponds to TRBD1 (6 bases). This CDR3 has 13 residues. With 6 bases removed from V and 9 bases from J, the gap between germline ends came to 18 bases. CDR1 and CDR2 (germline): MNHEY, SVGEGT.

The chain links TRBV6-2 or TRBV6-3 to TRBJ2-7; the match to TRBD1 covers 9 bases. The CDR3 length is 15 residues. The V and J ends lost 1 base and 5 bases, in that order; junction bases with no gene match: 6. Germline V gene lookup returns CDR1 MNHEY and CDR2 SVGEGT. The CDR3 loop is CASSYWDREEDEQYF. Written as DNA, the CDR3 is TGTGCCAGCAGTTACTGGGACAGGGAGGAGGACGAGCAGTACTTC.

V and J are TRBV6-2 or TRBV6-3 and TRBJ1-5; 8 nucleotides agree with TRBD1. The V gene's germline CDR1 is MNHEY and CDR2 SVGEGT. Trimming removed 6 bases from V and 6 bases from J; junction bases left unmatched: 4. CDR3 size: 13 residues. The CDR3 DNA sequence: TGTGCCAGCAGCATGGACAGGGTTCAGCCCCAGCATTTT. Translated, it gives CASSMDRVQPQHF.

By sample share, this clonotype is medium-sized. This sequence joins TRBV7-3 and TRBJ2-1; a possible D gene is TRBD2 (6 bases). The CDR3 contains 14 residues. Trimming stripped 5 bases from V and 6 bases from J, with 14 bases between. CDR1 SGHTA and CDR2 FQGTGA come from the germline V gene. This chain's CDR3 is CASSVFSGPNEQFF. The CDR3 nucleotides read TGTGCCAGCAGCGTCTTTAGCGGACCCAATGAGCAGTTCTTC.